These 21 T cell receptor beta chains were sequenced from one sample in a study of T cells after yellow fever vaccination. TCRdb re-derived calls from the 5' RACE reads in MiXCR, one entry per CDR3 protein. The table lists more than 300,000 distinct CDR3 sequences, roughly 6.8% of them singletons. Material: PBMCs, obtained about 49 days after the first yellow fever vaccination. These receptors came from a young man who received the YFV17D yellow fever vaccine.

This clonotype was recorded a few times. The CDR3 coding sequence is TGTGCCAGCAGAGAGTCTTTGGGAGGCGAGCAGTACTTC. This translates into CASRESLGGEQYF. V is TRBV12-3 or TRBV12-4 and J is TRBJ2-7, with D tentatively TRBD2 (6 bases). This CDR3 contains 13 residues. V was clipped by 6 bases and J by 6 bases, with 15 bases between them.

The CDR3 nucleotides are TGTGCCAGCAGCTCCCCAGGGGAAACTAATGAAAAACTGTTTTTT. It encodes CASSSPGETNEKLFF. V usage is TRBV7-8 and J usage is TRBJ1-4, with a weak D call TRBD1 (6 bases). This CDR3 is 15 amino acids long. In germline, CDR1 is SGHVS, CDR2 FQNEAQ. The V gene lost 4 bases and the J gene lost 1 base, with 10 bases spanning the gap. Full variable domain (outside the CDR3, taken from reference TRBV7-8 and TRBJ1-4): GAGVSQSPRYKVAKRGQDVALRCDPISGHVSLFWYQQALGQGPEFLTYFQNEAQLDKSGLPSDRFFAERPEGSVSTLKIQRTQQEDSAVYLCASSSPGETNEKLFFGSGTQLSVL.

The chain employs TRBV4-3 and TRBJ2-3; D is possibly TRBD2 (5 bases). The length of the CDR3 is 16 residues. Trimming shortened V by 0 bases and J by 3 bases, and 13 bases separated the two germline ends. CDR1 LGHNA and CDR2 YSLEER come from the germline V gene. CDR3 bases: TGCGCCAGCAGCCAAGAGTCCGTCAGAGGGACAGATACGCAGTATTTT. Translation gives CASSQESVRGTDTQYF.

The CDR3 sequence: CASSLAPGAGTEAFF. The DNA for the CDR3 is TGTGCCAGCAGCTTAGCGCCCGGGGCGGGAACTGAAGCTTTCTTT. The J gene is TRBJ1-1, the V gene TRBV7-8; tentatively, D is TRBD1 (5 bases). Trimming removed 0 bases from V and 5 bases from J, with 13 bases in between. Germline V gives CDR1 SGHVS, CDR2 FQNEAQ. This CDR3 comprises 15 residues.

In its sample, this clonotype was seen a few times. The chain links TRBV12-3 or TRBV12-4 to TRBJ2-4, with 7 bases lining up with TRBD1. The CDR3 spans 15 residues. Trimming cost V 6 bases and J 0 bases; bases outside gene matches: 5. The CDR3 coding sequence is TGTGCCAGCAGCCTGACAGGGACAGCCAAAAACATTCAGTACTTC. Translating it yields CASSLTGTAKNIQYF.

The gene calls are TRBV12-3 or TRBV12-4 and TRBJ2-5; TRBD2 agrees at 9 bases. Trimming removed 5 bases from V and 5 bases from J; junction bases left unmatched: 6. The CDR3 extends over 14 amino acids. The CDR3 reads CASSRRGGVETQYF. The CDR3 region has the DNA TGTGCCAGCAGTAGGCGGGGGGGCGTGGAGACCCAGTACTTC.

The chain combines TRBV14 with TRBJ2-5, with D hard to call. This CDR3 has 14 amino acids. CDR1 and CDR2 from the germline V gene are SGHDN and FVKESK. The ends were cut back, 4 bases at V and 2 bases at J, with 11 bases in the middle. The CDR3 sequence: CASSPLAEQETQYF. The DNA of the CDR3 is TGTGCCAGCAGCCCGCTGGCGGAGCAAGAGACCCAGTACTTC.

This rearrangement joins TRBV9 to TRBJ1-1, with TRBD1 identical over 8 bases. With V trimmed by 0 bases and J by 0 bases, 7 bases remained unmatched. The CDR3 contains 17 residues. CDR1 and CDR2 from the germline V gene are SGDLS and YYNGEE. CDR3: CASSVGTGILMNTEAFF. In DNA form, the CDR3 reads TGTGCCAGCAGCGTAGGGACAGGGATTCTAATGAACACTGAAGCTTTCTTT.

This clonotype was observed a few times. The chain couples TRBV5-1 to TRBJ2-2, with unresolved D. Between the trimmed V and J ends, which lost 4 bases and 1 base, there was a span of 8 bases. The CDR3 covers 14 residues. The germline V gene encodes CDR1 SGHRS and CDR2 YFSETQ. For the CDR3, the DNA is TGCGCCAGCAGCGAGTCGGGGAACACCGGGGAGCTGTTTTTT. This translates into CASSESGNTGELFF.

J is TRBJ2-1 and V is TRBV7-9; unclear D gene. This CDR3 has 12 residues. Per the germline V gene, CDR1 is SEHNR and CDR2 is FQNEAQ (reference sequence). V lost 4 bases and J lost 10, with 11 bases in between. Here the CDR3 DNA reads TGTGCCAGCAGCTCCAGATCGGACGAGCAGTTCTTC. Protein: CASSSRSDEQFF.

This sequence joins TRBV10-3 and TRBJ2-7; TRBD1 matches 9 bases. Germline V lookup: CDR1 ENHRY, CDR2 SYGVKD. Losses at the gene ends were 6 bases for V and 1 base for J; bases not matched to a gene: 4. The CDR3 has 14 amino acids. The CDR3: CAIRPDRGSYEQYV. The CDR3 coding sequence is TGTGCCATCAGACCGGACAGGGGATCCTACGAGCAGTACGTC.

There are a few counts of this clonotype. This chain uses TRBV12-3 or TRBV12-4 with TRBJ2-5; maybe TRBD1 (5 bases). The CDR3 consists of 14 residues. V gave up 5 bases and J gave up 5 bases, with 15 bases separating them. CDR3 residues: CASSPPQGYETQYF. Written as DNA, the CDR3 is TGTGCCAGCAGTCCCCCCCAGGGTTATGAGACCCAGTACTTC.

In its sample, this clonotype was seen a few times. CDR3 bases: TGTGCCAGTAGTGGACAGGGCTTTCAGCCCCAGCATTTT. Translation: CASSGQGFQPQHF. This chain joins TRBV19 and TRBJ1-5, with TRBD1 identical over 8 bases. CDR3 length: 13 amino acids. V shed 5 bases and J 6 bases; nucleotides not matched to a gene: 3. Germline V gene sequence: CDR1 LNHDA, CDR2 SQIVND (reference sequence).

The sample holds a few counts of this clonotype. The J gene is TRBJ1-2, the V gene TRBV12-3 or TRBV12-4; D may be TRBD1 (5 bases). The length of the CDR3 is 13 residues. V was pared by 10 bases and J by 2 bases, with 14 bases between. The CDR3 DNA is TGTGCCACCTACGGGACCGGCAACTATGGCTACACCTTC. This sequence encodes CATYGTGNYGYTF.

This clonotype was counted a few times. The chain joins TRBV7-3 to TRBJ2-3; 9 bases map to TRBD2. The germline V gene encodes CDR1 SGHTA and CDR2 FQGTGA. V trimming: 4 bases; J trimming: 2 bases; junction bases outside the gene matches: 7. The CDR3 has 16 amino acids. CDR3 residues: CASSSLTSGHTDTQYF. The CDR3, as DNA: TGTGCCAGCAGCTCCCTGACTAGCGGACACACAGATACGCAGTATTTT.

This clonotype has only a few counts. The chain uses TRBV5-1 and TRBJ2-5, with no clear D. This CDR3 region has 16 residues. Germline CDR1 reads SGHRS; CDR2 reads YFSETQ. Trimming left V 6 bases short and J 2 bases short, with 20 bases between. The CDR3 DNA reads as TGCGCCAGCAAAGAGGACGTCTGGGGAAGGCAAGAGACCCAGTACTTC. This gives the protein CASKEDVWGRQETQYF.

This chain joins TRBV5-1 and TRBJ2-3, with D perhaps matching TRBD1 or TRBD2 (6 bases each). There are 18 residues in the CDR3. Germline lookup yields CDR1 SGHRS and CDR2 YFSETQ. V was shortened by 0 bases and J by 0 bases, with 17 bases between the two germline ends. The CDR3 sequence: CASSLELSGATSTDTQYF. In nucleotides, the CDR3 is TGCGCCAGCAGCTTGGAGCTCTCGGGGGCCACCAGCACAGATACGCAGTATTTT. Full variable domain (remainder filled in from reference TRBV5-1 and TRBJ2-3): KAGVTQTPRYLIKTRGQQVTLSCSPISGHRSVSWYQQTPGQGLQFLFEYFSETQRNKGNFPGRFSGRQFSNSRSEMNVSTLELGDSALYLCASSLELSGATSTDTQYFGPGTRLTVL.

The CDR3 nucleotides are TGTGCCAGTAGTATGGGGACAGGGAGATACGAGCAGTACTTC. Its protein is CASSMGTGRYEQYF. The chain links TRBV19 to TRBJ2-7, with 9 bases fitting TRBD1. The CDR3 extends over 14 amino acids. Germline CDR1 LNHDA, CDR2 SQIVND (reference sequence). V dropped 3 bases and J dropped 4; count of bases not matched to a gene: 4.

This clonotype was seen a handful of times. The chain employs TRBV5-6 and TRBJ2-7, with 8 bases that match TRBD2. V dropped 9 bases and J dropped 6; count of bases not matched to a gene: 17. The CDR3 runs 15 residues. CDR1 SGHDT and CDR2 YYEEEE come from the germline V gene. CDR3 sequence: CATHPAGVRVGEQYF. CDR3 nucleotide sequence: TGTGCCACCCATCCAGCGGGGGTACGGGTTGGCGAGCAGTACTTC.

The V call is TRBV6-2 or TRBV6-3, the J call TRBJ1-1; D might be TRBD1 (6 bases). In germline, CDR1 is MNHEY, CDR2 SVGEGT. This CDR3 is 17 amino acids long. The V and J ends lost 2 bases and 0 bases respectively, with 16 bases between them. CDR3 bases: TGTGCCAGCAGTTACCAGTTCGGGGGCGCTCTGAACACTGAAGCTTTCTTT. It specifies CASSYQFGGALNTEAFF.

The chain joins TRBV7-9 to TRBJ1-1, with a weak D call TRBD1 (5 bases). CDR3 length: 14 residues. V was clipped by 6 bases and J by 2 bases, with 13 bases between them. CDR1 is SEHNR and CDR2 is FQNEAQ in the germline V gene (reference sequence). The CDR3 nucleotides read TGTGCCAGCAGGGTAGGGGTGCCCAACACTGAAGCTTTCTTT. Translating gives CASRVGVPNTEAFF.